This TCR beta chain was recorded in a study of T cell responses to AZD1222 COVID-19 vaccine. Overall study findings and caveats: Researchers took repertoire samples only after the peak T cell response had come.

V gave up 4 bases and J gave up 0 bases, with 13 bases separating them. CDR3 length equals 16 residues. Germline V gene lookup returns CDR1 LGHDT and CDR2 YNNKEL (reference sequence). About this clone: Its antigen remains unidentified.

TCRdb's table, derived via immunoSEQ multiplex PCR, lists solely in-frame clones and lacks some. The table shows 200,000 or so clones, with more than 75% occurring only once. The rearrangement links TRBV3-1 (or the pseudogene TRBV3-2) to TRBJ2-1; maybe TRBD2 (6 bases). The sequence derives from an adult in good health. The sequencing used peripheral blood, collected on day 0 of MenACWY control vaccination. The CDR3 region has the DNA TGTGCCAGCAGCCCCTACACTAGCAGCTCCTACAATGAGCAGTTCTTC. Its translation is CASSPYTSSSYNEQFF.